This section outlines one T cell receptor beta chain sequence together with its context. This clone was counted at least ten times. Its antigen target is currently unknown. No qualities accompany the bases; no much larger clone lies one base away. V was cut back by 6 bases and J by 0 bases, leaving a gap of 11 bases between them. From a lookup of the germline V gene (reference sequence), CDR1 and CDR2 are LNHDA and SQIVND. Including cysteine and phenylalanine, the CDR3 has 14 amino acids. Just the 42-base CDR3 DNA is kept, in frame starting at base 1. The entire amount of isolated RNA was reverse transcribed using the High Capacity cDNA Reverse Transcription Kit, so the sequenced TCRB transcripts were expressed ones. Deep immunoSEQ sequencing was performed on naive, central memory and regulatory T cell samples, with an average of roughly 4 million total reads per sample. Sorted cells were lysed in RLT buffer, and RNA was extracted using DNase-treated RNeasy Micro or Mini kits according to cell number. Each cell subset was processed on its own to prevent cross-contamination, while patient and healthy donor samples were processed together. The immunoSEQ multiplex PCR was used to amplify TCRB sequences from cDNA, generating 87-bp fragments that spanned the CDR3 region. Sequencing of the amplicons was performed on the Illumina HiSeq platform. From the authors' description of their analysis: PCR bias was corrected computationally using synthetic template baselines, and reads within Hamming distance 2 were collapsed, with unmergeable singletons discarded. Reads were aligned against IMGT so that V, D and J genes, CDR3 length and insertions or deletions at six rearrangement sites could be assigned. Within each subset, clonotype counts were normalized to the number of sorted cells before true diversity and Gini coefficients were calculated with the tcR R package. Repertoire sharing was quantified using the overlap coefficient calculated on TCRB nucleotide sequences. TCRdb provides this immuneACCESS table in a form limited to in-frame rearrangements. Some clones are lacking; in checked studies, under half of them reflect an unresolved V gene, and why the rest are absent is not known. D and trimming were read from the DNA, whereas the V and J calls and clone size are those reported in that table. The sample profile shows around 320,000 clones; 12% to 15% of them were found once. Over 5% of the sample is held by the ten biggest clonotypes.

A single peripheral blood draw of about 116 mL on average was collected from each donor into heparinised tubes. Naive, central memory, regulatory and stem cell-like memory CD4+ T cells were sorted on a BD FACSAria II using a panel including CD45RO, CCR7, CD25, CD127, CD95 and CD27. Purity was above 95% for every sorted population. PBMCs were isolated right away by Lymphoprep density gradient centrifugation and were stained directly, without culture. So that batch effects would be minimized, each experiment stained and sorted samples in pairs, pairing one healthy donor with one patient. The sample is drawn from a study of beta chain features in type 1 diabetes (dated by TCRdb to between 2018 and 2020). Regarding the complete study: No differences in mean age, gender distribution, total cell number or subset yield were found between patients and healthy donors. Across all samples, fewer than 130 million sorted cells were examined, and cell number per subset correlated strongly with RNA yield. In the study, recently diagnosed type 1 diabetes patients and matched healthy donors were compared on the TCRB repertoires of their sorted circulating CD4+ T cell subsets. Naive and central memory subsets were obtained from all 30 or so donors, but regulatory and stem cell-like memory subsets were isolated from only 8 patients and roughly eight healthy donors. The research as a whole found: PCR might favor shorter templates, but patient and control samples were amplified and corrected together, so any skew would affect both groups equally. The naive, central memory and regulatory TCRB repertoires appeared to resemble one another more closely among patients than among healthy donors. Only small numbers of individuals were included in the HLA sub-analyses, which left unresolved whether HLA type had any influence on TCRB rearrangement. Sequencing cDNA rather than genomic DNA could over-represent highly expressing activated cells, although activation and CD3 levels did not differ between groups. At VDJ recombination sites, type 1 diabetes patients had fewer insertions and more deleted nucleotides, which implies abnormalities in thymic rearrangement. Type 1 diabetes patients showed a moderate but significant shortening of TCRB CDR3 length in all four CD4+ subsets.

The clonotype was recovered from a man aged 25-45 years in good health. The sequenced sample was central memory CD4+ T cells from blood. This chain is built from TRBV19 and TRBJ2-5, with a tentative D gene TRBD1 over 6 matching bases. CDR3 reads: CASSRTGYQETQYF. The nucleotide sequence reads as follows: TGTGCCAGTAGCCGAACAGGGTACCAAGAGACCCAGTACTTC.